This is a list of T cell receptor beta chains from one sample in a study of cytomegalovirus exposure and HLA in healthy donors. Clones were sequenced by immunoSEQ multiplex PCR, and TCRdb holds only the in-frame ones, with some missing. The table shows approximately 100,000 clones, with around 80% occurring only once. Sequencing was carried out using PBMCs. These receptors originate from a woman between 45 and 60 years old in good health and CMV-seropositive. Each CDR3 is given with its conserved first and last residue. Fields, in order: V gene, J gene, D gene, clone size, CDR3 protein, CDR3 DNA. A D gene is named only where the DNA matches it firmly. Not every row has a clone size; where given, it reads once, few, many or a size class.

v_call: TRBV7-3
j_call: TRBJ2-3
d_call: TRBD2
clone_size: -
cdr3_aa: CASSPSGGAVNTQYF
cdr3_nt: TGTGCCAGCAGCCCCAGCGGGGGGGCCGTAAATACGCAGTATTTT

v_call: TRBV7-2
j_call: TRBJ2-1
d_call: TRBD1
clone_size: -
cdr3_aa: CASSSDRVPYNEQFF
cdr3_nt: TGTGCCAGCAGTTCGGACAGGGTCCCCTACAATGAGCAGTTCTTC

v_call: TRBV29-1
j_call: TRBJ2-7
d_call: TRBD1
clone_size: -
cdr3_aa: CSVGGDRQQYF
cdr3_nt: TGCAGCGTTGGAGGGGACAGGCAGCAGTACTTC

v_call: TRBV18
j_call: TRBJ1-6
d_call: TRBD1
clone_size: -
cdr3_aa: CASSRGGQGSSPLHF
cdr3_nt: TGTGCCAGCTCCCGAGGGGGACAGGGGAGTTCACCCCTCCACTTT

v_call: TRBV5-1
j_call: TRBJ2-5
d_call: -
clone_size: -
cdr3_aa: CASSYLGTATTRETQYF
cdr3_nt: TGCGCCAGCAGTTATCTCGGGACAGCGACGACTAGAGAGACCCAGTACTTC

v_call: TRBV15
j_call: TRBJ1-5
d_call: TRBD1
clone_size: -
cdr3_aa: CATSRGPDRGYQPQHF
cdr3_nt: TGTGCCACCAGCAGAGGACCCGACAGGGGGTATCAGCCCCAGCATTTT

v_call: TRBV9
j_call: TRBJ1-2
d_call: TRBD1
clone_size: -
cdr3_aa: CASSVGEKTGGIYGYTF
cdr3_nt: TGTGCCAGCAGCGTAGGGGAAAAGACAGGGGGAATCTATGGCTACACCTTC

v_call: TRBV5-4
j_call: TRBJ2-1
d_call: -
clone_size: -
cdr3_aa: CASSLGLSPLMSYNEQFF
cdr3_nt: TGTGCCAGCAGCCTGGGACTTTCCCCTTTGATGTCCTACAATGAGCAGTTCTTC

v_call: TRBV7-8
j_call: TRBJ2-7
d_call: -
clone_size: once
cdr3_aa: CASSLGSGGATYEQYF
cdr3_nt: TGTGCCAGCAGCTTAGGGTCTGGGGGGGCCACCTACGAGCAGTACTTC

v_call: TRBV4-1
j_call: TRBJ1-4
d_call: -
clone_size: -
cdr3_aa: CASSPPTATNEKLFF
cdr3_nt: TGCGCCAGCAGCCCTCCGACAGCAACTAATGAAAAACTGTTTTTT

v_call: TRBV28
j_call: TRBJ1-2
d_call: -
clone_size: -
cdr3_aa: CASSPGGNYGYTF
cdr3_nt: TGTGCCAGCAGCCCGGGAGGCAACTATGGCTACACCTTC